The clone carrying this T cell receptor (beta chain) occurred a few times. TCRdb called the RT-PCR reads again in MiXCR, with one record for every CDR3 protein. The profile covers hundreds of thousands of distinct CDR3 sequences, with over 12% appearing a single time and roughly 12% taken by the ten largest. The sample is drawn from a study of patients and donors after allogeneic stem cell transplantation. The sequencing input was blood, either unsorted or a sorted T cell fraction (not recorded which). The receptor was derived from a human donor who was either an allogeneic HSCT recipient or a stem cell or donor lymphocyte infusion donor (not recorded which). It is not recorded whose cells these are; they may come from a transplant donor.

The CDR3 protein is CASSSQGGNLYGYTF. The CDR3 DNA reads as TGTGCCAGCAGCTCCCAGGGGGGAAATCTCTATGGCTACACCTTC. The chain combines TRBV7-2 with TRBJ1-2; 7 nucleotides match TRBD1. V dropped 4 bases and J dropped 4; count of bases not matched to a gene: 9. The germline V gene has CDR1 SGHTA and CDR2 FQGNSA. This CDR3 contains 15 residues.